These T cell receptor beta chains were read from a single sample in a study of technical replicates of blood from a few donors. TCRdb's table, derived via immunoSEQ multiplex PCR, lists solely in-frame clones and lacks some. The table has more than 70,000 clones, roughly 96% seen once; the top ten hold around 0.2%. The specimen was T cells isolated from PBMCs. The receptors shown here come from a human donor in good health. Both conserved end residues are part of each CDR3. The D gene is left open where the match is weak. Only part of the rows carry a size: once, few, many, or a class if the clone is expanded.

.	TRBD1	TRBV29-1	14	TRBJ1-2	CSVGAGQGGYGYTF	TGCAGCGTTGGGGCGGGACAGGGGGGTTATGGCTACACCTTC
.	TRBD1	TRBV5-5	13	TRBJ1-2	CASSWGQSFGYTF	TGTGCCAGCAGCTGGGGACAGTCCTTTGGCTACACCTTC
once	TRBD2	TRBV19	15	TRBJ2-7	CASSFGLAGGYEQYF	TGTGCCAGTAGTTTTGGACTAGCGGGGGGCTACGAGCAGTACTTC
.	TRBD1	TRBV5-1	12	TRBJ2-7	CASRPDRGAQYF	TGCGCCAGCAGACCGGACAGGGGGGCGCAGTACTTC
once	.	TRBV21-1	17	TRBJ1-1	CASSKGGRVHMNTEAFF	TGTGCCAGCAGCAAAGGGGGGAGGGTTCACATGAACACTGAAGCTTTCTTT
.	.	TRBV11-2	16	TRBJ1-1	CASSHPQAWVNTEAFF	TGTGCCAGCAGCCACCCACAGGCTTGGGTGAACACTGAAGCTTTCTTT
.	TRBD1	TRBV18	15	TRBJ1-6	CASSPRTGDNSPLHF	TGTGCCAGCTCCCCTCGGACAGGGGATAATTCACCCCTCCACTTT
.	.	TRBV2	11	TRBJ2-3	CASSESWEEYF	TGTGCCAGCAGTGAATCATGGGAGGAATATTTT
.	.	TRBV27	13	TRBJ1-1	CASSLQGNTEAFF	TGTGCCAGCAGTTTACAGGGGAACACTGAAGCTTTCTTT
.	.	TRBV7-9	14	TRBJ2-6	CASSPTGGANVLTF	TGTGCCAGCAGCCCGACGGGGGGGGCCAACGTCCTGACTTTC
.	.	TRBV27	15	TRBJ2-7	CASSPGTSDPYEQYF	TGTGCCAGCAGCCCCGGGACTTCGGATCCCTACGAGCAGTACTTC
.	.	TRBV7-9	14	TRBJ1-2	CASSLFGQVYGYTF	TGTGCCAGCAGCTTATTTGGGCAAGTCTATGGCTACACCTTC
.	.	TRBV11-3	16	TRBJ2-1	CASSPDGLASYNEQFF	TGTGCCAGCAGCCCCGACGGACTCGCCTCCTACAATGAGCAGTTCTTC
once	.	TRBV29-1	14	TRBJ2-1	CSVDEGELYNEQFF	TGCAGCGTTGATGAGGGGGAACTCTACAATGAGCAGTTCTTC
.	.	TRBV11-2	13	TRBJ1-5	CASSFLPLQPQHF	TGTGCCAGCAGCTTTCTTCCGTTACAGCCCCAGCATTTT
.	.	TRBV21-1	14	TRBJ1-2	CASSTIQGGRGYTF	TGTGCCAGCAGCACAATACAGGGAGGGAGAGGCTACACCTTC
.	.	TRBV2	13	TRBJ1-2	CASSAQGFYGYTF	TGTGCCAGCAGTGCCCAGGGTTTTTATGGCTACACCTTC
.	.	TRBV5-6	15	TRBJ1-1	CASSPNGRVWTEAFF	TGTGCCAGCAGCCCTAACGGCAGGGTCTGGACTGAAGCTTTCTTT
.	.	TRBV30	12	TRBJ1-1	CASRSGVTEAFF	TGTGCCTCTCGGAGCGGGGTCACTGAAGCTTTCTTT
.	.	TRBV9	13	TRBJ1-2	CASSAETGHGYTF	TGTGCCAGCAGCGCTGAAACAGGGCATGGCTACACCTTC
.	TRBD2	TRBV5-5	17	TRBJ2-1	CASSLVGSGRAKNEQFF	TGTGCCAGCAGCTTGGTGGGGTCCGGGAGGGCCAAAAATGAGCAGTTCTTC
.	.	TRBV2	15	TRBJ1-4	CASRGAPGRNEKLFF	TGTGCCAGCAGGGGGGCGCCAGGGCGTAATGAAAAACTGTTTTTT
.	TRBD2	TRBV14	17	TRBJ2-1	CASSQVRAGVSSNEQFF	TGTGCCAGCAGCCAAGTAAGAGCGGGAGTATCATCCAATGAGCAGTTCTTC
.	.	TRBV6-5	13	TRBJ2-7	CASSPLITYEQYF	TGTGCCAGCAGCCCACTAATAACCTACGAGCAGTACTTC